The entry below gives a single TCR beta chain sequence along with its context. Its matching antigen is unknown. The data belong to a study of CD8+ T cells in alopecia areata. Study summary: Those treated were given oral tofacitinib at 5 to 10 mg twice daily. Study-wide results and caveats: Across lesional scalp, and particularly alopecia totalis/universalis, clonality surpassed that of normal scalp. Sequences from scalp samples also cover resident alphabeta T cells of normal skin.

This CDR3 has 13 amino acids. Trimming removed 4 bases at V and 3 bases at J, with 9 bases between. Germline V lookup: CDR1 SGHDN, CDR2 FVKESK. cDNA serving as the sequencing template came from extracted, reverse transcribed RNA. Clones were read by immunoSEQ multiplex PCR, and TCRdb kept only the in-frame ones, dropping some. The repertoire holds about 190,000 clones, with 50% to 70% as singletons. Specified treatment: oral pan-JAK inhibitor, 5-10 mg twice daily. The input for sequencing was CD4+ T cells sorted from blood, taken at approximately week 50, from a patient treated with tofacitinib. V is TRBV14 and J is TRBJ1-2; D possibly corresponds to TRBD1 (5 bases). The TCR was taken from a human donor with alopecia areata. In DNA, the CDR3 is TGTGCCAGCAGCCCGAGAGGGGACTATGGCTACACCTTC. Its translation: CASSPRGDYGYTF.